The rows below give T cell receptor beta chains drawn from one sample of a study of blood T cells in healthy people across ages. MiXCR, applied by TCRdb to the 5' RACE reads, yields one record per CDR3 protein. The sample includes under 800,000 distinct CDR3 sequences, over 20% of them seen just once. Sequencing was done on a sample of blood. These receptor sequences come from a man between 65 and 85 years old in good health. The CDR3 runs from the conserved cysteine through the conserved F or W. The D gene is left open where the match is weak. Clone size, where shown, is once, few, many, or a class for clones that have expanded.

cdr3_nt cdr3_aa clone_size j_call d_call v_call
TGCAGTGCTAGTCCTATCAGGGAAAGCTCCTACAATGAGCAGTTCTTC CSASPIRESSYNEQFF . TRBJ2-1 . TRBV20-1
TGTGCCAGCAGCCCATTGGGGTACACTGAAGCTTTCTTT CASSPLGYTEAFF few TRBJ1-1 . TRBV9
TGTGCCAGCAACCGGGACAGGGGGCTCGGAGGAAACACCATATATTTT CASNRDRGLGGNTIYF . TRBJ1-3 TRBD1 TRBV10-3
TGCGCCAGCAGCCAAGTGGCAGGAATGAACACTGGAGCTTTCTTT CASSQVAGMNTGAFF . TRBJ1-1 . TRBV4-1
TGTGCCAGTAAACAGGGCGAGTATGAGCAGTTCTTC CASKQGEYEQFF . TRBJ2-1 . TRBV19
TGCAGTGCTACAAGCGGTAATTACAATGAGCAGTTCTTC CSATSGNYNEQFF . TRBJ2-1 . TRBV20-1
TGCAGTGCCCCGACTTCTTTCACAGATACGCAGTATTTT CSAPTSFTDTQYF . TRBJ2-3 . TRBV20-1
TGCAGCGTTGAAGATTTGACTAGCGGACAAGAGACCCAGTACTTC CSVEDLTSGQETQYF few TRBJ2-5 TRBD2 TRBV29-1
TGCGCCAGCAGCCAAGAGGGGGACAGGATCCTACTAGGCTACACCTTC CASSQEGDRILLGYTF . TRBJ1-2 TRBD1 TRBV4-3
TGTGCCATCAGTGAGTCCCGGGAGACGAATCAGCCCCAGCATTTT CAISESRETNQPQHF few TRBJ1-5 . TRBV10-3
TGTGCCAGCTCTCGGACTACCGGGATGAACACTGAAGCTTTCTTT CASSRTTGMNTEAFF many TRBJ1-1 . TRBV18
TGTGCCAGCAGCCAAGTCCCAGGGGTCAGTGAGACCCAGTACTTC CASSQVPGVSETQYF few TRBJ2-5 . TRBV14
TGTGCCAGCGTAGGGACTAGCGACACCGGGGAGCTGTTTTTT CASVGTSDTGELFF . TRBJ2-2 TRBD2 TRBV6-1
TGTGCCAGCAGCACGGACGGGCTTAACTATGGCTACACCTTC CASSTDGLNYGYTF few TRBJ1-2 . TRBV5-6
TGCGCCAGCAGCCATCAGGGACAGGGGAACTCTGGGGCCAACGTCCTGACTTTC CASSHQGQGNSGANVLTF many TRBJ2-6 TRBD1 TRBV4-1
TGTGCCAGCAGTTTATTGGGGCTAGCGGGAAAATACAATGAGCAGTTCTTC CASSLLGLAGKYNEQFF . TRBJ2-1 TRBD2 TRBV28
TGCGCCAGCACTACACTGGGACTAGAGGAGACCCAGTACTTC CASTTLGLEETQYF . TRBJ2-5 TRBD2 TRBV5-1
TGCGCCAGCAGCCCAGGGGGGATGAAGACCGGGGAGCTGTTTTTT CASSPGGMKTGELFF many TRBJ2-2 . TRBV4-3
TGTGCCAGCAGCTTAGGGTCCGGGACAGGGTCCTACAATGAGCAGTTCTTC CASSLGSGTGSYNEQFF many TRBJ2-1 TRBD1 TRBV7-9
TGCAGCGTGGGGGCCCCCGCGGCAACTAATGAAAAACTGTTTTTT CSVGAPAATNEKLFF few TRBJ1-4 . TRBV29-1
TGCAGTGCTCCCCCCGGGGGCTCTAGCGGGAGTATTCGGGAGCAGTTCTTC CSAPPGGSSGSIREQFF few TRBJ2-1 TRBD2 TRBV20-1
TGTGCCAGCAGCCGGGACAGTGCAACTAATGAAAAACTGTTTTTT CASSRDSATNEKLFF many TRBJ1-4 TRBD1 TRBV2
TGTGCCAGCAGTTACCGGTCGCTAGCGGTGAACACCGGGGAGCTGTTTTTT CASSYRSLAVNTGELFF . TRBJ2-2 TRBD2 TRBV6-7
TGCAGTGCTAGAGTTTTCCCCGTGGGTGACTACGAGCAGTACTTC CSARVFPVGDYEQYF . TRBJ2-7 . TRBV20-1
TGTGCCAGCAGTCCGAGACCTAGGAGGTCCTACAATGAGCAGTTCTTC CASSPRPRRSYNEQFF . TRBJ2-1 . TRBV28
TGCGCCAGCAGCCATGGACAGGGCCCGGGAGAAAAACTGTTTTTT CASSHGQGPGEKLFF . TRBJ1-4 TRBD1 TRBV4-3
TGCAGCCCGACGGCAGTCACAGATACGCAGTATTTT CSPTAVTDTQYF few TRBJ2-3 . TRBV29-1
TGTGCCAGCAGTCTAATCAGCCTGAATGAGCAGTTCTTC CASSLISLNEQFF . TRBJ2-1 . TRBV12-3/TRBV12-4
TGTGCCAGCTGTGACTCTGGAGGTCGTGGAGAGACCCAGTACTTC CASCDSGGRGETQYF few TRBJ2-5 . TRBV28
TGTGCCAGCACGCCGACAGGGTGGAATGGCTACACCTTC CASTPTGWNGYTF few TRBJ1-2 TRBD1 TRBV6-1
TGTGCCACCAGTCCCAGGAATAACTACAATGAGCAGTTCTTC CATSPRNNYNEQFF . TRBJ2-1 . TRBV24-1
TGTGCCAGCTCGTCGACTAGCGGGAGTCCCTACGAGCAGTACTTC CASSSTSGSPYEQYF . TRBJ2-7 TRBD2 TRBV18
TGTGCCAGCAGCCAGGACAGCCGCTCCTACGAGCAGTACTTC CASSQDSRSYEQYF . TRBJ2-7 . TRBV5-5
TGCGCCAGCAGCCCCGGGACAGGGGTCAATAGGGCCGCAGATACGCAGTATTTT CASSPGTGVNRAADTQYF . TRBJ2-3 TRBD1 TRBV5-1
TGTGCCCGCAGTGAAGGGGGGCACTCCTACAATGAGCAGTTCTTC CARSEGGHSYNEQFF . TRBJ2-1 . TRBV6-1
TGTGCCAGCAGCTTCCAAGGGACTAGCGGTATAAATGAGCAGTTCTTC CASSFQGTSGINEQFF . TRBJ2-1 TRBD2 TRBV11-1
TGCAGTGCTAGAGATTGGGGACTACCGAGCTACGAGCAGTACTTC CSARDWGLPSYEQYF . TRBJ2-7 TRBD2 TRBV20-1
TGTGCCAGCAGCGGGTTTAGCTCCTACGAGCAGTACTTC CASSGFSSYEQYF many TRBJ2-7 . TRBV11-1
TGCGCCAGCAGCTTGGACGGGGGCGGCGAAGCCGGGGAGCTGTTTTTT CASSLDGGGEAGELFF . TRBJ2-2 . TRBV5-1
TGCAGTGCTAGAGAGGAGGGAGCCATCGTGGGGGAGACCCAGTACTTC CSAREEGAIVGETQYF . TRBJ2-5 . TRBV20-1
TGTGCCAGCAGCCAAGATTTAGATTCTGAGCAGTTCTTC CASSQDLDSEQFF few TRBJ2-1 . TRBV14
TGTGCCAGCAGCTTAAGGACAGGGGGCGACACCGGGGAGCTGTTTTTT CASSLRTGGDTGELFF few TRBJ2-2 TRBD1 TRBV7-9
TGTGCCGCGCGAGCCCCCGGCGGGAGTGGAACAGATACGCAGTATTTT CAARAPGGSGTDTQYF . TRBJ2-3 TRBD2 TRBV6-4
TGTGCCAGTAGTATGCAGCGGGAGTTTGGAGAGCAGTACTTC CASSMQREFGEQYF few TRBJ2-7 TRBD2 TRBV19
TGTGCCAGCACCGATAAGGGACTAGCGACCAATGAGCAGTTCTTC CASTDKGLATNEQFF . TRBJ2-1 TRBD2 TRBV7-6
TGTGCCAGCAGCTTGGGACTAGCGGGAGGTGAGGAGACCCAGTACTTC CASSLGLAGGEETQYF . TRBJ2-5 TRBD2 TRBV7-2
TGCGCCAGCAGCTCTGGACAGGGCTTCACCGGGGAGCTGTTTTTT CASSSGQGFTGELFF few TRBJ2-2 TRBD1 TRBV5-1
TGTGCCAGCAGTACCCGGACAGGCCCAGGGTCGCATGGCTACACCTTC CASSTRTGPGSHGYTF . TRBJ1-2 TRBD1 TRBV27
TGTGCCAGCAGTTTGTCTGGGGAGGCCTACGAGCAGTACTTC CASSLSGEAYEQYF few TRBJ2-7 . TRBV27
TGTGCCAGCAGGACAGATCAAGAGACCCAGTACTTC CASRTDQETQYF many TRBJ2-5 . TRBV6-2/TRBV6-3
TGTGCCAGCACCCTAGCGGGAGTCGGTGAGCAGTTCTTC CASTLAGVGEQFF . TRBJ2-1 TRBD2 TRBV7-6
TGTGCCAGCAGCTCGAAGGGGATAGGGGCCAAAAACATTCAGTACTTC CASSSKGIGAKNIQYF once TRBJ2-4 . TRBV3-1
TGTGCCAGCAGTTTAAGCCCCCGGACGGTCACTGAAGCTTTCTTT CASSLSPRTVTEAFF . TRBJ1-1 . TRBV27